This T cell receptor (beta chain) originates from a study of shared clonotypes between healthy human individuals. Study-wide points: Represented diversity, genetic and exposure-history alike, was limited by few donors. For sorted subsets, rarefaction showed incomplete sequencing despite large depth. As a rule, naive subsets had a larger estimated richness than memory subsets.

Sequenced by immunoSEQ multiplex PCR; TCRdb stores in-frame clones only, minus some. The profile shows about 2 million clones, about 95% of them singletons. Looked up from germline, CDR1 is SGHVS and CDR2 is FQNEAQ. The CDR3 spans 15 residues. V lost 0 bases, J lost 6 bases, and 15 bases lay in between. On this clone itself: Its antigen is undetermined.

It was CD45RO-negative cells, positively selected for CCR7, that made up naive CD8 cells, with terminally differentiated effector memory CD45RA+ cells excluded. J is TRBJ2-7 and V is TRBV7-8; possibly TRBD2 for D (5 bases). The sequencing sample was made of naive CD8+ T cells sorted from blood. The sequence derives from a man younger than 30 in good health. The chain's CDR3 is CASSLAVATKPEQYF. The CDR3 DNA reads as TGTGCCAGCAGCTTAGCGGTAGCGACAAAACCCGAGCAGTACTTC.